The 31 T cell receptor beta chains below all came from one sample that was sequenced in a study of T cell changes during pregnancy in multiple sclerosis. Generated by immunoSEQ multiplex PCR, the TCRdb table keeps only in-frame clones and is missing some. This table has 70,000 to 80,000 clones, around nine tenths appearing once. The sequenced sample was CD4+ T cells from peripheral blood mononuclear cells, obtained before pregnancy. Receptors originate from a female donor with multiple sclerosis, enrolled in a pregnancy study.

Turning to this clone: The sample carries other DNA sequences with the same CDR3. The chain employs TRBV7-3 and TRBJ1-1; tentatively, D is TRBD1 (5 bases). The CDR3 sequence is 13 residues long. Germline-derived CDR1 and CDR2 are SGHTA and FQGTGA. Trimming took 1 base from V and 4 from J, leaving 7 bases between them. The chain's CDR3 is CASSLKDSTEAFF. As DNA, the CDR3 is TGTGCCAGCAGCTTAAAAGACAGCACTGAAGCTTTCTTT.

The V gene is TRBV6-5, the J gene TRBJ1-2; 7 nucleotides match TRBD1. V lost 0 bases and J lost 1; bases outside the gene matches: 5. Germline V gene sequence: CDR1 MNHEY, CDR2 SVGAGI. The CDR3 sequence is 16 residues long. CDR3 amino acids: CASSYSKGAVNYGYTF. CDR3 nucleotide sequence: TGTGCCAGCAGTTACTCGAAGGGGGCAGTTAACTATGGCTACACCTTC.

This sequence joins TRBV4-1 and TRBJ1-4; 10 bases line up with TRBD1. Germline assignment: CDR1 MGHRA and CDR2 YSYEKL. Unmatched junction bases numbered 6, after V lost 4 bases and J lost 7 bases. The CDR3 is 15 residues long. CDR3: CASSRTGTGVEKLFF. DNA of the CDR3: TGCGCCAGCAGCCGCACCGGGACAGGGGTTGAAAAACTGTTTTTT.

This clone was seen only once. V and J are TRBV27 and TRBJ1-5; 10 bases map to TRBD1. Trimming at V came to 1 base and at J to 7 bases, leaving 1 base not matched to a gene. The CDR3 is 14 amino acids. The V gene's germline CDR1 is MNHEY and CDR2 SMNVEV (reference sequence). This CDR3 reads CASSLLGQGQPQHF. CDR3 in DNA: TGTGCCAGCAGTTTATTGGGACAGGGGCAGCCCCAGCATTTT.

This clone was recorded only once. In DNA form, the CDR3 reads TGTGCCTGGAGTACCAGGGGCCCGGCTGAAGCTTTCTTT. Translated: CAWSTRGPAEAFF. The gene calls are TRBV30 and TRBJ1-1; possible D gene TRBD1, 6 bases. V lost 2 bases and J lost 6, with 13 bases in between. There are 13 residues in the CDR3. CDR1 is GTSNPN, CDR2 SVGIG, per germline (reference sequence).

The chain recombines TRBV27 with TRBJ2-5, with D possibly TRBD2 on 5 matching bases. The CDR3 totals 15 residues. V was pared by 0 bases and J by 5 bases, with 13 bases between. Germline assignment: CDR1 MNHEY and CDR2 SMNVEV (reference sequence). CDR3 bases: TGTGCCAGCAGTTTATCTCGGGGTTTCAGGGAGACCCAGTACTTC. This sequence encodes CASSLSRGFRETQYF.

This chain connects TRBV5-1 to TRBJ1-4, with D unclear. V dropped 3 bases and J dropped 3 bases, with 12 bases sitting between them. Germline V lookup: CDR1 SGHRS, CDR2 YFSETQ. The CDR3 has 15 residues. CDR3 in amino acids: CASSSSGGANEKLFF. In DNA, the CDR3 is TGCGCCAGCAGCTCGTCGGGCGGGGCTAATGAAAAACTGTTTTTT.

The genes are TRBV29-1 and TRBJ2-3, with TRBD1 identical over 9 bases. Germline loops: CDR1 SQVTM, CDR2 ANQGSEA. The CDR3 is 15 amino acids. The ends lost 4 bases at V and 4 bases at J; junction bases unmatched: 9. The chain's CDR3 is CSVGGTGGASDTQYF. The CDR3 coding sequence is TGCAGCGTTGGGGGAACAGGGGGCGCGTCAGATACGCAGTATTTT.

The V gene is TRBV28, the J gene TRBJ2-3, with D possibly being TRBD1 (6 bases). V was cut by 10 bases and J by 0 bases, with 23 bases left in between. CDR3 length equals 17 residues. Germline V CDR1 and CDR2: MDHEN, SYDVKM. CDR3 sequence reads: CATLSRDPGHSTDTQYF. CDR3 in DNA: TGTGCCACCCTGTCCCGGGACCCGGGACATAGCACAGATACGCAGTATTTT.

V and J are TRBV15 and TRBJ1-5; D perhaps matches TRBD1 (6 bases). The V end lost 4 bases, the J end lost 3 bases, and 13 bases lay between the germline ends. The CDR3 has 15 residues. Germline CDR1 is LNHNV and CDR2 is YYDKDF (reference sequence). The CDR3: CATSTETGPNQPQHF. In nucleotides, the CDR3 is TGTGCCACCAGCACTGAGACAGGACCCAATCAGCCCCAGCATTTT.

The chain employs TRBV27 and TRBJ2-3, with 12 bases matching TRBD2. Germline lookup yields CDR1 MNHEY and CDR2 SMNVEV (reference sequence). V trimming: 8 bases; J trimming: 0 bases; junction bases outside the gene matches: 12. The CDR3 covers 18 residues. CDR3 nucleotides: TGTGCCAGCCTACGAACTGGGCTAGCGGGAGGGAGCACAGATACGCAGTATTTT. This gives the protein CASLRTGLAGGSTDTQYF.

The V call is TRBV28, the J call TRBJ1-5; 11 bases line up with TRBD1. The CDR3 totals 16 residues. Germline V lookup: CDR1 MDHEN, CDR2 SYDVKM. V was pared by 6 bases and J by 5 bases, with 9 bases of the junction left unmatched. This CDR3 reads CASRTSGQGGYQPQHF. The CDR3 DNA follows: TGTGCCAGCAGGACATCGGGACAGGGGGGTTATCAGCCCCAGCATTTT.

The gene calls are TRBV4-2 and TRBJ2-1; no reliable D call. The CDR3 extends over 13 amino acids. V was pared by 0 bases and J by 9 bases, with 9 bases between. Germline V gene sequence: CDR1 LGHNA, CDR2 YNFKEQ. The CDR3 DNA is TGTGCCAGCAGCCAAGATGGCACTACTGAGCAGTTCTTC. Residues: CASSQDGTTEQFF.

The chain carries TRBV21-1 and TRBJ1-5. TRBV21-1 is an annotated pseudogene. The CDR3 length is 14 residues. The CDR3 sequence is CASIPQVEDQPQHF. DNA of the CDR3: TGTGCCAGCATCCCCCAAGTGGAGGATCAGCCCCAGCATTTT.

V gene TRBV19 combines with J gene TRBJ2-3, with D possibly TRBD2 on 7 matching bases. Looked up from germline, CDR1 is LNHDA and CDR2 is SQIVND (reference sequence). V was pared by 7 bases and J by 3 bases, with 20 bases between. The CDR3 has 16 amino acids. CDR3: CASKRRGEGWTDTQYF. The CDR3 DNA reads as TGTGCCAGTAAAAGAAGGGGGGAGGGGTGGACAGATACGCAGTATTTT.

The chain joins TRBV20-1 to TRBJ1-2; D not certain. The CDR3 covers 8 residues. CDR1 and CDR2 (germline): DFQATT, SNEGSKA (reference sequence). Here the CDR3 DNA reads TGCCGCGGGGATGGCTACACCTTC. Its protein is CRGDGYTF.

The chain employs TRBV4-1 and TRBJ2-1; TRBD2 matches 8 bases. CDR3 length: 17 amino acids. Germline V gene data show CDR1 as MGHRA and CDR2 as YSYEKL. V shed 2 bases and J 0 bases; nucleotides not matched to a gene: 6. The CDR3 sequence: CASSQILRGASYNEQFF. CDR3 nucleotide sequence: TGCGCCAGCAGCCAAATATTGCGGGGGGCCTCCTACAATGAGCAGTTCTTC.

DNA of the CDR3: TGTGCCAGCTCACCATCAACGACAGTGAACACTGAAGCTTTCTTT. It is translated as CASSPSTTVNTEAFF. The rearrangement uses TRBV18 and TRBJ1-1, with TRBD1 as a possible D gene (5 bases). From germline, CDR1 is KGHSH and CDR2 LQKENI. The CDR3 length is 15 residues. V lost 2 bases and J lost 0, with 10 bases in between.

The chain is built from TRBV15 and TRBJ1-2; weak D call: TRBD1 (6 bases). Germline V lookup: CDR1 LNHNV, CDR2 YYDKDF (reference sequence). The CDR3 is 13 residues long. V was pared by 9 bases and J by 4 bases, with 15 bases between. The CDR3, as DNA: TGTGCCACTAGCGTGGGGGCACCCTATGGCTACACCTTC. Encoded protein: CATSVGAPYGYTF.

The chain is built from TRBV18 and TRBJ2-7, with 13 positions matching TRBD2. Per germline, CDR1 KGHSH and CDR2 LQKENI. The V and J ends lost 6 bases and 2 bases, in that order; junction bases with no gene match: 4. The CDR3 runs to 15 residues. CDR3 in DNA: TGTGCCAGCTCTCCCGGGACTAGCGGGACCTACGAGCAGTACTTC. Amino acid sequence: CASSPGTSGTYEQYF. Full variable domain (rest looked up from reference TRBV18 and TRBJ2-7): NAGVMQNPRHLVRRRGQEARLRCSPMKGHSHVYWYRQLPEEGLKFMVYLQKENIIDESGMPKERFSAEFPKEGPSILRIQQVVRGDSAAYFCASSPGTSGTYEQYFGPGTRLTVT.

The chain couples TRBV6-5 to TRBJ1-5; a weak D match, TRBD1 (5 bases). This CDR3 has 13 amino acids. CDR1 is MNHEY, CDR2 SVGAGI, per germline. V was clipped by 5 bases and J by 2 bases, with 7 bases between them. CDR3 nucleotide sequence: TGTGCCAGCAGTCTGACAGGCAATCAGCCCCAGCATTTT. Protein sequence: CASSLTGNQPQHF.

A single count supports this clone. The V and J genes are TRBV2 and TRBJ1-2, with D possibly matching TRBD1 (6 bases). The ends were cut back, 4 bases at V and 4 bases at J, with 10 bases in the middle. CDR1 is SNHLY and CDR2 is FYNNEI in the germline V gene. The CDR3 has 13 residues. The CDR3 DNA reads as TGTGCCAGCAGTGTCAAAGGGGGCTATGGCTACACCTTC. This encodes CASSVKGGYGYTF.

J is TRBJ2-5 and V is TRBV6-5; 8 bases align to TRBD2. V lost 4 bases to trimming and J lost 7 bases; unmatched junction nucleotides: 11. Germline assignment: CDR1 MNHEY and CDR2 SVGAGI. The CDR3 runs to 15 residues. CDR3 residues: CASSSAQGRGGTQYF. The CDR3 bases are TGTGCCAGCAGTTCGGCCCAGGGTCGGGGGGGGACCCAGTACTTC.

The V call is TRBV6-6, the J call TRBJ1-4, with D unresolved. V was clipped by 0 bases and J by 0 bases, with 5 bases between them. This CDR3 has 15 residues. From germline, CDR1 is MNHNY and CDR2 SVGAGI (reference sequence). DNA of the CDR3: TGTGCCAGCAGTTACTCCAGTGCAACTAATGAAAAACTGTTTTTT. Amino acid sequence: CASSYSSATNEKLFF.

V usage is TRBV7-8 and J usage is TRBJ2-1, with 9 bases identical to TRBD2. CDR1 is SGHVS, CDR2 FQNEAQ, per germline. This CDR3 is 18 amino acids long. The junction had 16 bases not matched to a gene; V was cut back by 3 bases and J by 7 bases. The DNA for the CDR3 is TGTGCCAGCAGCTTGCGGGAGGGCGGAACAGCATCGGTTAATGAGCAGTTCTTC. Translated, it gives CASSLREGGTASVNEQFF.

This chain joins TRBV2 and TRBJ2-7; D is perhaps TRBD1 (6 bases). Trimming shortened V by 7 bases and J by 1 base, and 14 bases separated the two germline ends. Germline CDR1 is SNHLY and CDR2 is FYNNEI. The CDR3 has 14 residues. CDR3 in amino acids: CASKEQGPSYEQYF. DNA of the CDR3: TGTGCCAGCAAAGAACAGGGCCCATCCTACGAGCAGTACTTC.

This sequence joins TRBV6-6 and TRBJ2-7, with 8 nucleotides matching TRBD1. The V gene end was trimmed by 11 bases and the J gene end by 3 bases; junction bases not matched to a gene: 9. CDR1 is MNHNY, CDR2 SVGAGI, per germline (reference sequence). The CDR3 runs to 13 residues. Here the CDR3 reads CASFRGQGYEQYF. The CDR3 coding sequence is TGTGCCTCCTTTCGTGGACAGGGCTACGAGCAGTACTTC.

CDR3 loop: CASSTDPGGLGELFF. For the CDR3, the DNA is TGTGCCAGCTCGACGGACCCAGGGGGGCTCGGGGAGCTGTTTTTT. The rearrangement uses TRBV18 and TRBJ2-2; maybe TRBD1 (7 bases). The length of the CDR3 is 15 residues. Germline CDR1 reads KGHSH; CDR2 reads LQKENI. Trimming shortened V by 6 bases and J by 7 bases, and 18 bases separated the two germline ends.

The V and J genes are TRBV7-8 and TRBJ1-1, with 8 bases aligning to TRBD1. V shed 7 bases and J 1 base; nucleotides not matched to a gene: 8. The CDR3 extends over 15 amino acids. Germline V CDR1 and CDR2: SGHVS, FQNEAQ. Written as DNA, the CDR3 is TGTGCCAGCAACCATAGGACAGGGACGAACACTGAAGCTTTCTTT. This codes for CASNHRTGTNTEAFF.

This sequence joins TRBV5-1 and TRBJ2-1, with TRBD2 matching over 7 bases. Looked up from germline, CDR1 is SGHRS and CDR2 is YFSETQ. V was clipped by 0 bases and J by 3 bases; unmatched bases: 9. There are 17 residues in the CDR3. CDR3: CASSLGGLRHRYNEQFF. DNA of the CDR3: TGCGCCAGCAGCTTGGGGGGACTACGACATCGCTACAATGAGCAGTTCTTC.

The V gene is TRBV29-1, the J gene TRBJ2-1; 10 bases are a match to TRBD2. CDR1 SQVTM and CDR2 ANQGSEA come from the germline V gene. The CDR3 length is 17 residues. Trimming cost V 6 bases and J 4 bases; bases outside gene matches: 15. The DNA of the CDR3 is TGCAGCGTAGTCGGAATAGCGGGAGGTACAGGATACAATGAGCAGTTCTTC. This sequence encodes CSVVGIAGGTGYNEQFF.